The sequence of this T cell receptor beta chain was determined in a study of shared T cell receptors in the human thymus (dated by TCRdb to the early 2020s). Study-wide context: The study examined how self-reactive, shared T-cell receptor alpha chains are generated in the human thymus.

CDR1 SGHVS and CDR2 FQNEAQ were looked up in the germline V gene. The CDR3 goes from the cysteine to the phenylalanine over 15 residues. The kept DNA is CDR3 alone, 45 bases in frame from the first base. The V end gives up 5 bases and the J end 2 bases, leaving 8 bases in the junction not matched to a gene. The library came from the immunoSEQ multiplex PCR assay. As stored in TCRdb, this immuneACCESS dataset retains in-frame rearrangements with V and J assigned. A fraction of the clones does not appear; measured against another copy, unresolved V genes explain less than half of the discrepancy, and the remainder lacks a known reason. This sample has hundreds of thousands of clones in its table, and more than 75% of those were observed once. Jointly, the top ten make up around 0.01% of the sample. This clone was recorded once. The clone's antigen remains unknown. Base qualities were left out, and no much larger clone turns up one base away.

The data also belong to a second study, concerning human thymus T cells. The other study reports the following: Immunologically healthy infants undergoing open corrective cardiac surgery for congenital heart defects in Finland were used as donors. Thymus tissue was obtained as surgical resects removed during corrective cardiac surgery. Usage of V and J gene segments appeared to be biased in both the thymic and the peripheral blood repertoires. Highly overlapping thymic TCR repertoires among unrelated individuals were reported in the related research. The study characterized TCR alpha and beta repertoires from seven to nine infant thymus samples and a few related peripheral blood samples. Donor ages ranged from roughly 7 to 250 days, and the cohort comprised over five male and a couple of female infants. Thymocytes were mechanically released from the tissue and were stored as pellets of about 9-33 million cells at -70 degrees C. Genomic DNA was extracted from frozen cell pellets with a QIAsymphony instrument. The immunoSEQ multiplex PCR assay was used to amplify the TCRB and TCRAD loci from a standardized amount of quality-controlled genomic DNA. The amplicons covered the V(D)J region and were long enough to include the CDR3 and to identify the V and J genes. The commercial immunoSEQ service was used to sequence amplicons on an Illumina platform. Primer bias and sequencing errors were corrected as previously described, and TCRAD and TCRB definitions were based on the IMGT database. immunoSEQ Analyzer 3.0 and VDJTools were used for repertoire analysis, which covered basic statistics, V/J segment usage, diversity estimates, rarefaction and pairwise overlap. Diversity was estimated using the Chao1, ChaoE, Efron-Thisted, Shannon and inverse Simpson indices, and was also estimated on datasets down-sampled to the size of the smallest sample. Repertoire overlap was determined by strict matching of CDR3 nucleotide sequence, V gene and J gene, and Jaccard-based multidimensional scaling clustering was applied. On average, roughly 810,000 unique TCRB clonotypes were obtained from thymus samples, compared with some 84,000 from blood samples.

This receptor was taken from a boy in the first two years of life with a congenital heart defect. Donor details come from another sample of the same person, matched by shared clones. The V and J segments used are TRBV7-8 and TRBJ2-7, and TRBD2 matches 8 of the central bases. Sequenced input: thymocytes. The DNA sequence is as follows: TGTGCCAGCAGCATTGAACTAGCGGCAACCTACGAGCAGTACTTC. It is translated as CASSIELAATYEQYF.